Described below is a single T cell receptor (beta chain) sequence and its context. The CDR3 extends over 15 amino acids. V lost 1 base, J lost 4 bases, and 7 bases stayed unmatched. Germline CDR1 and CDR2: MNHEY and SMNVEV (reference sequence). This sample is drawn from a study of T cell changes during pregnancy in multiple sclerosis. Clones were sequenced by immunoSEQ multiplex PCR, and TCRdb holds only the in-frame ones, with some missing. The sample yields under 80,000 clones, about 93% seen once. The V call is TRBV27, the J call TRBJ2-7; 7 bases are a match to TRBD2. The sequence derives from a female donor with multiple sclerosis, enrolled in a pregnancy study. The starting material was CD4+ T cells from peripheral blood mononuclear cells, obtained in the second trimester of pregnancy. The CDR3 here is CASSLFPAGKYEQYF. CDR3 DNA: TGTGCCAGCAGTTTATTCCCAGCGGGAAAGTACGAGCAGTACTTC.